This record covers a single TCR beta chain. Its specificity is not known. The study reverse transcribed the entire isolated RNA, so it sequenced expressed TCRB transcripts. Average reads for naive, central memory and regulatory T cell samples were several million. The assay was immunoSEQ multiplex PCR, and TCRdb's table has in-frame clones only and misses some. Of roughly 140,000 clones listed, around 10% are singletons. This record belongs to a study of beta chain features in type 1 diabetes. Study in general: In all, more than 90,000,000 sorted cells from all samples were analyzed.

Deletions cut 4 bases from V and 8 bases from J, with 18 bases between. The CDR3 length is 15 residues. The germline V gene encodes CDR1 SGHTA and CDR2 FQGTGA. Study results and limitations: Shorter templates might be favored by PCR, and equally so in patients and in controls. The study left unresolved whether HLA type influences TCRB rearrangement.

Sample: central memory CD4+ T cells from blood. The chain combines TRBV7-3 with TRBJ2-1, with D possibly being TRBD2 (6 bases). This receptor was taken from a man aged 18 to 29 in good health. CDR3 loop: CASSSGASARDEQFF. CDR3 bases: TGTGCCAGCAGCTCCGGGGCTAGCGCTAGGGATGAGCAGTTCTTC.